Listed below are T cell receptor beta chains from one sample, sequenced in a study of blood T cell repertoires in COVID-19. Libraries were prepared by immunoSEQ multiplex PCR; TCRdb keeps only in-frame clonotypes and omits some of them. The sample gives more than 350,000 clones, about 87% of which show up once; about 9.4% is in the top ten. Sequences were obtained from PBMCs or T cells enriched from blood (not recorded which). The receptors stem from a woman aged 50 to 60 who had recovered from COVID-19. The CDR3 runs from the conserved cysteine through the conserved F or W. The D gene is left open where the match is weak.

cdr3_aa	v_call	j_call	d_call
CSVEELSGLYTF	TRBV29-1	TRBJ1-2	-
CASSLRLPGEVDNSPLHF	TRBV7-3	TRBJ1-6	-
CASNNRGYEQYF	TRBV3-1/TRBV3-2	TRBJ2-7	-
CASRIGRQPQHF	TRBV28	TRBJ1-5	-
CASSQWGGVAGPHNEQFF	TRBV11-3	TRBJ2-1	TRBD2
CASSTRTAPPYNEQFF	TRBV28	TRBJ2-1	-
CATSRELTGYYGYTF	TRBV15	TRBJ1-2	TRBD1
CASSWGGYGYTF	TRBV5-5	TRBJ1-2	-
CASSYYSGKAYEQYF	TRBV6-5	TRBJ2-7	-
CASSQVAGSYNSPLHF	TRBV4-1	TRBJ1-6	-
CASSLVVRVPYNSPLHF	TRBV5-8	TRBJ1-6	-
CATAFGPGDNSPLHF	TRBV5-1	TRBJ1-6	-
CASSLTGEDTEAFF	TRBV7-3	TRBJ1-1	TRBD1
CASSYSSYLPYEQYF	TRBV6-5	TRBJ2-7	-
CASSSSTYEQYF	TRBV5-4	TRBJ2-7	-
CASSRDRGPEAFF	TRBV27	TRBJ1-1	TRBD1
CSATGDQPQHF	TRBV20-1	TRBJ1-5	-
CASSLNSNQPQHF	TRBV3-1/TRBV3-2	TRBJ1-5	-
CASSLESGVSGNTIYF	TRBV5-1	TRBJ1-3	-
CASSRQGTRDSPLHF	TRBV6-5	TRBJ1-6	TRBD1
CASSRQQGAPQETQYF	TRBV4-3	TRBJ2-5	TRBD1
CASSLGWGDGYTF	TRBV12-3/TRBV12-4	TRBJ1-2	-
CASSLNGYGYTF	TRBV28	TRBJ1-2	-
CASSLAPWETEAFF	TRBV4-1	TRBJ1-1	-